This T cell receptor (beta chain) was sequenced during a study of blood T cell repertoires in COVID-19. Study overall: All recovered Cohort 3 donors got two negative PCRs, got clearance, or saw symptom resolution.

V dropped 0 bases and J dropped 3 bases, with 15 bases sitting between them. The CDR3 extends over 16 amino acids. CDR1 MRHNA and CDR2 SNTAGT come from the germline V gene. Generated by immunoSEQ multiplex PCR, the TCRdb table keeps only in-frame clones and is missing some. The data show 150,000 to 200,000 clones, with about 85% seen just once and 20% to 25% held by the top ten. The gene calls are TRBV6-4 and TRBJ2-7, with D uncertain. The sequencing input was PBMCs or T cells enriched from blood (not recorded which). This receptor was identified in a woman between 35 and 50 years old in a cohort exposed to, infected with or recovered from COVID-19 (not recorded which). CDR3 protein: CASSDSRRRFNYEQYF. For the CDR3, the DNA is TGTGCCAGCAGTGACTCTCGACGGCGGTTCAACTACGAGCAGTACTTC.